These 17 T cell receptor beta chains originate from one sample sequenced in a study of chemoradiotherapy in HPV16-positive cancers. Generated by immunoSEQ multiplex PCR, the TCRdb table keeps only in-frame clones and is missing some. The sample carries about 32,000 clones, 88% recorded once. This sample comprised blood, obtained from a patient who underwent chemoradiotherapy. The receptors stem from a human donor with HPV-associated anogenital cancer.

V usage is TRBV5-1 and J usage is TRBJ2-7, with 7 bases fitting TRBD1. CDR3 length equals 13 residues. Germline V gene data show CDR1 as SGHRS and CDR2 as YFSETQ. The junction had 3 bases not matched to a gene; V was cut back by 2 bases and J by 4 bases. The CDR3 nucleotides are TGCGCCAGCAGCTTTGACAGGGTGTACGAGCAGTACTTC. Residues: CASSFDRVYEQYF. Using reference TRBV5-1 and TRBJ2-7 for the parts outside the CDR3, the full variable domain is KAGVTQTPRYLIKTRGQQVTLSCSPISGHRSVSWYQQTPGQGLQFLFEYFSETQRNKGNFPGRFSGRQFSNSRSEMNVSTLELGDSALYLCASSFDRVYEQYFGPGTRLTVT.

The chain couples TRBV2 to TRBJ2-7; 10 positions agree with TRBD2. The CDR3 sequence is 15 residues long. The germline CDR1 and CDR2 sequences are SNHLY and FYNNEI. J lost 4 bases, V lost 6 bases, and 9 bases had no gene match. CDR3 in amino acids: CASRGNSGGSYEQYF. In nucleotides, the CDR3 is TGTGCCAGCAGAGGGAATAGCGGGGGGTCTTACGAGCAGTACTTC.

The genes are TRBV4-1 and TRBJ2-5; 7 bases match TRBD2. V was pared by 2 bases and J by 5 bases, with 11 bases of the junction left unmatched. Per the germline V gene, CDR1 is MGHRA and CDR2 is YSYEKL. This CDR3 is built from 16 residues. CDR3 sequence: CASSQTSRGKWETQYF. DNA for the CDR3: TGCGCCAGCAGCCAAACCTCGCGGGGGAAATGGGAGACCCAGTACTTC.

The chain combines TRBV19 with TRBJ2-7; TRBD1 aligns across 8 bases. V dropped 4 bases and J dropped 2; count of bases not matched to a gene: 7. Germline loops: CDR1 LNHDA, CDR2 SQIVND (reference sequence). The CDR3 has 15 amino acids. The CDR3 loop is CASSTGQGLAYEQYF. DNA of the CDR3: TGTGCCAGTAGTACAGGACAGGGTCTAGCCTACGAGCAGTACTTC.

Written as DNA, the CDR3 is TGTGCCAGCACTCGTACCCCATTGGGTGATTATGAGCAGTTCTTC. Translated, it gives CASTRTPLGDYEQFF. The chain has TRBV6-5 and TRBJ2-1; no definite D call. CDR3 size: 15 residues. Germline assignment: CDR1 MNHEY and CDR2 SVGAGI. Between the trimmed V and J ends, which lost 7 bases and 8 bases, there was a span of 21 bases.

V gene TRBV5-8 combines with J gene TRBJ1-2; unclear D gene. The CDR3 consists of 14 residues. Trimming stripped 1 base from V and 6 bases from J, with 13 bases between. CDR1 is SGHTS, CDR2 YDEGEE, per germline. CDR3 residues: CASSLNIRGNGYTF. As DNA, the CDR3 is TGTGCCAGCAGCTTGAACATTCGGGGAAATGGCTACACCTTC.

The genes are TRBV6-5 and TRBJ2-1; 8 nucleotides align to TRBD2. V lost 6 bases and J lost 0; bases outside the gene matches: 4. Germline V lookup: CDR1 MNHEY, CDR2 SVGAGI. CDR3 length equals 15 residues. CDR3: CASRARGGSYNEQFF. The CDR3 nucleotides read TGTGCCAGCAGGGCACGGGGGGGCTCCTACAATGAGCAGTTCTTC.

This chain connects TRBV29-1 to TRBJ1-2; TRBD1 is a possible D gene (6 bases). The ends were cut back, 5 bases at V and 2 bases at J, with 18 bases in the middle. The CDR3 consists of 15 residues. Germline loops: CDR1 SQVTM, CDR2 ANQGSEA. CDR3 DNA sequence: TGCAGCGTTTCCCCCCCAGGAGGGGGAAACTATGGCTACACCTTC. Encoded protein: CSVSPPGGGNYGYTF.

The chain carries TRBV19 and TRBJ1-3; D gene unclear. The germline CDR1 and CDR2 sequences are LNHDA and SQIVND (reference sequence). This CDR3 is 14 amino acids long. Trimming stripped 0 bases from V and 3 bases from J, with 6 bases between. The CDR3 nucleotides read TGTGCCAGTAGTATAGACGGCTATGGAAACACCATATATTTT. Residues: CASSIDGYGNTIYF. The whole variable domain, remainder taken from reference TRBV19 and TRBJ1-3, is DGGITQSPKYLFRKEGQNVTLSCEQNLNHDAMYWYRQDPGQGLRLIYYSQIVNDFQKGDIAEGYSVSREKKESFPLTVTSAQKNPTAFYLCASSIDGYGNTIYFGEGSWLTVV.

The chain couples TRBV7-9 to TRBJ2-1; TRBD1 matches 7 bases. This CDR3 contains 15 residues. CDR1 is SEHNR and CDR2 is FQNEAQ in the germline V gene (reference sequence). V gave up 4 bases and J gave up 1 base; unmatched junction bases: 4. The CDR3: CASSSDRASYNEQFF. The DNA of the CDR3 is TGTGCCAGCAGCTCCGACAGGGCATCCTACAATGAGCAGTTCTTC.

This chain links TRBV28 with TRBJ2-7; D may match TRBD1 or TRBD2 (6 bases each). The CDR3 runs 18 residues. The germline V gene has CDR1 MDHEN and CDR2 SYDVKM. V dropped 1 base and J dropped 6 bases, with 25 bases sitting between them. CDR3 DNA sequence: TGTGCCAGCAGTTTATTCATTGGCGGGGCCCAACAGGGATCCGAGCAGTACTTC. Its protein product is CASSLFIGGAQQGSEQYF.

The gene calls are TRBV2 and TRBJ2-3; D perhaps matches TRBD1 (6 bases). Deletions cut 7 bases from V and 0 bases from J, with 14 bases between. The CDR3 totals 15 residues. CDR1 SNHLY and CDR2 FYNNEI come from the germline V gene. As DNA, the CDR3 is TGTGCCAGCATTGGGGGCAAGGTTAGCACAGATACGCAGTATTTT. Its translation is CASIGGKVSTDTQYF.

V is TRBV7-6 and J is TRBJ2-3; D not resolved. CDR1 is SGHVS and CDR2 is FNYEAQ in the germline V gene. The CDR3 is made up of 16 amino acids. The V and J ends lost 0 bases and 2 bases respectively, with 12 bases between them. CDR3 sequence: CASSLASASNTDTQYF. The CDR3 DNA is TGTGCCAGCAGCTTAGCGAGTGCCAGTAACACAGATACGCAGTATTTT.

In its sample, this clone was seen once. The gene calls are TRBV9 and TRBJ2-7, with D perhaps being TRBD1 or TRBD2 (5 bases each). The ends were cut back, 5 bases at V and 6 bases at J, with 21 bases in the middle. The germline CDR1 and CDR2 sequences are SGDLS and YYNGEE. This CDR3 contains 15 residues. The CDR3 protein is CASRSIGTYNPEQYF. Here the CDR3 DNA reads TGTGCCAGCAGGTCCATCGGGACCTACAATCCCGAGCAGTACTTC.

Details on this clone: Other nucleotide sequences in the sample specify the same CDR3. V and J are TRBV6-6 and TRBJ2-7; D is ambiguous. The V end lost 2 bases, the J end lost 2 bases, and 4 bases lay between the germline ends. Germline V CDR1 and CDR2: MNHNY, SVGAGI (reference sequence). The length of the CDR3 is 12 residues. This chain's CDR3 is CASSYGPYEQYF. CDR3 bases: TGTGCCAGCAGTTACGGACCCTACGAGCAGTACTTC.

V is TRBV27 and J is TRBJ1-1, with a tentative D call TRBD1 (6 bases). The CDR3 runs 19 residues. Germline V gives CDR1 MNHEY, CDR2 SMNVEV (reference sequence). V lost 2 bases and J 6 bases, leaving 28 bases between the germline ends. This chain's CDR3 is CASSLRPPSGVMHMPEAFF. The CDR3 region has the DNA TGTGCCAGCAGTTTACGGCCACCTTCAGGGGTCATGCATATGCCTGAAGCTTTCTTT.

V gene TRBV5-6 combines with J gene TRBJ2-1, with 9 bases lining up with TRBD2. The CDR3 sequence is 16 residues long. V was clipped by 0 bases and J by 7 bases; unmatched bases: 8. Germline CDR1 is SGHDT and CDR2 is YYEEEE. In nucleotides, the CDR3 is TGTGCCAGCAGCTTGGCGTTCGGGCGGGGGGGGAATGAGCAGTTCTTC. This gives the protein CASSLAFGRGGNEQFF.